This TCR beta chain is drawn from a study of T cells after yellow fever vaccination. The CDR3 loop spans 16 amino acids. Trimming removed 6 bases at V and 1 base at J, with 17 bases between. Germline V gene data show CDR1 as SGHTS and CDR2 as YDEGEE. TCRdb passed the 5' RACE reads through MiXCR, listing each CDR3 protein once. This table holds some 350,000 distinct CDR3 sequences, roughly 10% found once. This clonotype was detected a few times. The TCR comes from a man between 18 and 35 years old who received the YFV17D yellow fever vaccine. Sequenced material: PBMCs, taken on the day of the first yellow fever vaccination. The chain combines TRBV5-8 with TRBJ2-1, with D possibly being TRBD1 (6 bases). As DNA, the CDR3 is TGTGCCAGCACCCCCCAGTGGGGGCAGTCCTACAATGAGCAGTTCTTC. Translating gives CASTPQWGQSYNEQFF.